A selection of T cell receptor beta chains follows, all from one sample in a study of cytomegalovirus exposure and HLA in healthy donors. Measured with immunoSEQ multiplex PCR; TCRdb has only the in-frame clones, and not every one. The sample has 150,000 to 200,000 clones; 85% to 90% are singletons. The sequencing sample was made of PBMCs. The receptors were gathered from a woman between 25 and 40 years old in good health and CMV-seronegative. CDR3s include the opening cysteine and the closing phenylalanine or tryptophan.

TRBV4-2	TRBJ1-4	CASSQQSGGGEKLFF
TRBV7-2	TRBJ1-2	CASSLLGGPNYGYTF
TRBV5-8	TRBJ1-2	CASSTRGRIYGYTF
TRBV4-1	TRBJ2-3	CASSQLSGTTDTQYF
TRBV11-1	TRBJ1-2	CASSPVPYGGYTF
TRBV2	TRBJ1-1	CASSVAVGKRVNTEAFF
TRBV5-1	TRBJ2-1	CASNQGGLAERGEQFF
TRBV2	TRBJ2-7	CASSREQGAYEQYF
TRBV5-6	TRBJ2-3	CASSVRPSTDTQYF
TRBV4-1	TRBJ2-1	CASSPRTSGGKDEQFF
TRBV7-9	TRBJ1-1	CASSRGPGTEAFF
TRBV7-3	TRBJ2-1	CASSLNRGSYNEQFF
TRBV10-3	TRBJ2-7	CAISGQDETYEQYF
TRBV28	TRBJ2-1	CASSPQGRSYNEQFF
TRBV29-1	TRBJ1-2	CSVEDAVGRYGYTF
TRBV27	TRBJ1-1	CASSFGGSAEAFF
TRBV4-3	TRBJ2-6	CASSQDGGGVHGISGANVLTF
TRBV5-1	TRBJ1-6	CASRPGADNSPLHF
TRBV6-5	TRBJ2-1	CASSYSVSGTYNEQFF
TRBV19	TRBJ1-3	CASDRGHTFSGNTIYF
TRBV14	TRBJ1-1	CASSQNGRGGPNTEAFF
TRBV7-2	TRBJ1-5	CASSLGTSNQPQHF
TRBV14	TRBJ2-7	CAAELYEQYF
TRBV6-1	TRBJ2-7	CASSVDRKVAYEQYF
TRBV7-9	TRBJ2-1	CASSPLESRYNEQFF
TRBV27	TRBJ2-3	CASSPEGLAGWFTQYF
TRBV25-1	TRBJ2-2	CASSELDPITGELFF
TRBV19	TRBJ1-2	CASSRRGAGYTF
TRBV10-3	TRBJ2-7	CAISEGTTYEQYF
TRBV9	TRBJ2-7	CASSLGAGTGPYEQYF
TRBV7-3	TRBJ1-6	CASSLGPGGDSPLHF
TRBV7-2	TRBJ1-1	CASSPDGGTEAFF
TRBV12-5	TRBJ2-5	CASGTGQGTETQYF
TRBV15	TRBJ1-1	CATSRDWPRPNTEAFF
TRBV11-2	TRBJ1-4	CASSFSTGPEKLFF
TRBV5-1	TRBJ2-1	CASSSSQGTNEQFF
TRBV7-6	TRBJ1-1	CASSPGAGNTEAFF
TRBV7-9	TRBJ2-4	CASSLVGTSYQNIQYF
TRBV4-3	TRBJ1-4	CASSQDGGQRNEKLFF
TRBV4-2	TRBJ2-1	CASSQSRGRGEQFF
TRBV7-2	TRBJ2-7	CASSSSSGGVYEQYF
TRBV7-9	TRBJ1-5	CASSNADQPQHF
TRBV5-6	TRBJ1-1	CASSFRPHTGAMNTEAFF
TRBV28	TRBJ2-1	CASNPRTSHEQFF
TRBV5-1	TRBJ2-1	CASSSFTGDSAEQFF
TRBV14	TRBJ2-1	CASSQARRLAGVRGFEQFF
TRBV25-1	TRBJ1-4	CASSELALPEKLFF
TRBV7-9	TRBJ2-7	CASSLGQTPYEQYF
TRBV7-2	TRBJ2-3	CASSLLAATDTQYF
TRBV6-5	TRBJ2-6	CASRSGVPGANVLTF
TRBV29-1	TRBJ1-1	CSEFRGAEAFF
TRBV10-2	TRBJ2-3	CASSGGGLTDTQYF
TRBV9	TRBJ1-1	CASKVGHGRNTEAFF
TRBV7-2	TRBJ1-2	CASSLEGRYTF
TRBV27	TRBJ2-7	CASSFSGTGRPEQYF